These T cell receptor beta chains were read from a single sample in a study of T cell responses to AZD1222 COVID-19 vaccine. Assay: immunoSEQ multiplex PCR; the TCRdb copy retains only in-frame clones and omits some. In the table there are more than 110,000 clones, roughly 92% of which are singletons. The specimen comprised peripheral blood, sampled on day 0 of AZD1222 vaccination. Source of these receptors: an adult in good health. Both conserved end residues are part of each CDR3.

v_call: TRBV5-1
j_call: TRBJ1-2
cdr3_aa: CASSLVPGVPNYGYTF

v_call: TRBV7-9
j_call: TRBJ1-4
cdr3_aa: CASSLPGTGGFEKLFF

v_call: TRBV6-2/TRBV6-3
j_call: TRBJ1-4
cdr3_aa: CASSPLGEKLFF

v_call: TRBV7-9
j_call: TRBJ2-7
cdr3_aa: CASSFYGLGQNSYEQYF

v_call: TRBV6-2/TRBV6-3
j_call: TRBJ2-5
cdr3_aa: CASGLGETQYF

v_call: TRBV19
j_call: TRBJ2-1
cdr3_aa: CASTDPYRASSYNEQFF

v_call: TRBV7-9
j_call: TRBJ2-1
cdr3_aa: CASSLVGTSLFF

v_call: TRBV4-1
j_call: TRBJ1-4
cdr3_aa: CASSQEDSTNEKLFF

v_call: TRBV6-6
j_call: TRBJ2-3
cdr3_aa: CASSYSRQGQDTQYF

v_call: TRBV5-1
j_call: TRBJ1-2
cdr3_aa: CASSPASSGTGGYGYTF

v_call: TRBV5-1
j_call: TRBJ1-2
cdr3_aa: CASSKGQANYGYTF

v_call: TRBV7-9
j_call: TRBJ1-1
cdr3_aa: CASSRGGQLNTEAFF

v_call: TRBV28
j_call: TRBJ1-2
cdr3_aa: CASSPPVPLQVYGYTF

v_call: TRBV6-2/TRBV6-3
j_call: TRBJ1-5
cdr3_aa: CASSYYGTGSNQPQHF

v_call: TRBV10-1
j_call: TRBJ1-2
cdr3_aa: CASKWSLTYGYTF

v_call: TRBV28
j_call: TRBJ2-1
cdr3_aa: CASSLRHNEQFF

v_call: TRBV19
j_call: TRBJ1-5
cdr3_aa: CASRIQGYGNQPQHF

v_call: TRBV6-5
j_call: TRBJ2-2
cdr3_aa: CASILGQRNTGELFF

v_call: TRBV24-1
j_call: TRBJ2-6
cdr3_aa: CAIRPGLVGANVLTF

v_call: TRBV3-1/TRBV3-2
j_call: TRBJ1-5
cdr3_aa: CASSQADRGHRQPQHF

v_call: TRBV2
j_call: TRBJ1-1
cdr3_aa: CAIQDRGSTEAFF

v_call: TRBV7-8
j_call: TRBJ2-5
cdr3_aa: CASSTGVTETQYF

v_call: TRBV29-1
j_call: TRBJ2-7
cdr3_aa: CSASSGGASYEQYF

v_call: TRBV5-1
j_call: TRBJ1-5
cdr3_aa: CASSLGGPGNQPQHF

v_call: TRBV9
j_call: TRBJ1-3
cdr3_aa: CASSVDNSGNTIYF

v_call: TRBV4-1
j_call: TRBJ2-7
cdr3_aa: CASSQGEREPYEQYF

v_call: TRBV9
j_call: TRBJ2-1
cdr3_aa: CASSPLSPNEQFF

v_call: TRBV3-1/TRBV3-2
j_call: TRBJ1-4
cdr3_aa: CASSHKLFF

v_call: TRBV6-1
j_call: TRBJ2-3
cdr3_aa: CASSELELAGSTDTQYF

v_call: TRBV7-2
j_call: TRBJ2-1
cdr3_aa: CASSLAKTSGRADEQFF

v_call: TRBV5-1
j_call: TRBJ2-2
cdr3_aa: CASSFSGQANTGELFF

v_call: TRBV6-5
j_call: TRBJ2-7
cdr3_aa: CASTKVGEYEQYF

v_call: TRBV19
j_call: TRBJ2-1
cdr3_aa: CASGQGQSSYNEQFF

v_call: TRBV5-1
j_call: TRBJ1-4
cdr3_aa: CASSLEAGDEKLFF

v_call: TRBV27
j_call: TRBJ1-1
cdr3_aa: CASSPLGNTEAFF